One sample yielded the 9 T cell receptor beta chains listed below, sequenced in a study of beta chain features in type 1 diabetes. The sequenced template was cDNA made from the entire isolated RNA. Here immunoSEQ multiplex PCR was the method, and the copy in TCRdb shows in-frame clones only, minus some. The repertoire holds about 19,000 clones, with 50% as singletons. The sample comprised stem cell memory CD4+ T cells from blood. The receptor source for this set is a man aged 18 to 29 in good health.

This clone was counted a few times. This chain joins TRBV14 and TRBJ2-7; D remains unclear. This CDR3 has 11 amino acids. The germline gives CDR1 SGHDN, CDR2 FVKESK. Between the trimmed V and J ends, which lost 3 bases and 3 bases, there was a span of 3 bases. The CDR3 loop reads CASSHHYEQYF. The CDR3 DNA reads TGTGCCAGCAGCCACCACTACGAGCAGTACTTC.

This clone was recorded once. V is TRBV6-6 and J is TRBJ1-1, with 7 bases fitting TRBD1. V lost 8 bases, J lost 4 bases, and 7 bases stayed unmatched. The germline CDR1 and CDR2 sequences are MNHNY and SVGAGI (reference sequence). This CDR3 is 13 amino acids long. For the CDR3, the DNA is TGTGCCAGCGGTACAGGGGTTGCCACTGAAGCTTTCTTT. Protein product: CASGTGVATEAFF.

The chain couples TRBV6-5 to TRBJ1-5; perhaps TRBD1 as D (6 bases). The germline V gene has CDR1 MNHEY and CDR2 SVGAGI. Trimming left V 2 bases short and J 7 bases short, with 12 bases between. The CDR3 loop spans 14 amino acids. In nucleotides, the CDR3 is TGTGCCAGCAGTTACCAGGGGTCGGGCCAGCCCCAGCATTTT. Translation: CASSYQGSGQPQHF.

This chain joins TRBV6-1 and TRBJ1-5; D gene ambiguous. The germline V and J ends were trimmed by 3 bases and 12 bases, with 6 bases remaining between them. Germline lookup yields CDR1 MNHNS and CDR2 SASEGT. The CDR3 is 10 amino acids. The CDR3 spells CASSEYVQHF. For the CDR3, the DNA is TGTGCCAGCAGTGAGTATGTCCAGCATTTT.

The table lists this clone with a few counts. This chain uses TRBV7-9 with TRBJ2-2; 7 positions match TRBD1. Germline V gene data show CDR1 as SEHNR and CDR2 as FQNEAQ (reference sequence). V dropped 4 bases and J dropped 6; count of bases not matched to a gene: 8. The CDR3 has 15 amino acids. The DNA for the CDR3 is TGTGCCAGCAGCTCCGGGACAGAAATTCCCGGGGAGCTGTTTTTT. It codes for CASSSGTEIPGELFF.

This clone appeared a few times. The rearrangement links TRBV19 to TRBJ2-7; 10 positions match TRBD1. The CDR3 runs to 15 residues. V shed 5 bases and J 5 bases; nucleotides not matched to a gene: 9. Germline V gene data show CDR1 as LNHDA and CDR2 as SQIVND (reference sequence). CDR3 in amino acids: CASSGRDRGLDEQYF. In nucleotides, the CDR3 is TGTGCCAGTAGTGGACGGGACAGGGGCTTGGACGAGCAGTACTTC.

This clone was observed a handful of times. The CDR3, as DNA: TGTGCCAGCAGCTTGGCAGGAAGCCCCAATGAGCAGTTCTTC. Translated: CASSLAGSPNEQFF. The J gene is TRBJ2-1, the V gene TRBV5-4; D is unresolved. The CDR3 has 14 residues. The V and J ends lost 0 bases and 6 bases respectively, with 10 bases between them. Germline V gene data show CDR1 as SGHNT and CDR2 as YYREEE (reference sequence).

To note about this clone: At one end, the junction sequence differs from germline, possibly due to a read error. The chain employs TRBV18 and TRBJ2-7; the D gene is possibly TRBD1 (6 bases). Germline CDR1 KGHSH, CDR2 LQKENI. The CDR3 sequence is 15 residues long. CDR3 in amino acids: CASSPLPTGSYGQYF. The CDR3 DNA reads as TGTGCCAGCTCACCTCTTCCGACAGGATCCTACGGGCAGTACTTC.

The V gene is TRBV4-3, the J gene TRBJ2-7; the match to TRBD1 covers 8 bases. The CDR3 has 15 amino acids. The V segment lost 0 bases and the J segment 3 bases; nucleotides outside the gene matches: 4. Germline CDR1 LGHNA, CDR2 YSLEER. CDR3 sequence: CASSQDGTGRYEQYF. The CDR3 DNA reads TGCGCCAGCAGCCAAGATGGGACAGGACGCTACGAGCAGTACTTC.